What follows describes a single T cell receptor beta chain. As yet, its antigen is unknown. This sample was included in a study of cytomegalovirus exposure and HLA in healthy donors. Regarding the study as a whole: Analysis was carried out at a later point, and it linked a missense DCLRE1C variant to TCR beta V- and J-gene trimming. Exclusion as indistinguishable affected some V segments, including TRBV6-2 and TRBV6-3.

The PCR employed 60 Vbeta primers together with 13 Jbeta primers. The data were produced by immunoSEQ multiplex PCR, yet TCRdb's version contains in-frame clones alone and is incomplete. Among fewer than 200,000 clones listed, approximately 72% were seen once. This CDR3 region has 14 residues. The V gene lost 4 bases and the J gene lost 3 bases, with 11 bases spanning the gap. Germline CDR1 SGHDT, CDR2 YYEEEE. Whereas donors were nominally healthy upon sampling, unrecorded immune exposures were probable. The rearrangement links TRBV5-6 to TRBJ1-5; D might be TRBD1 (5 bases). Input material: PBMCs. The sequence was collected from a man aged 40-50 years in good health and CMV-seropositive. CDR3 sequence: CASSQQAANQPQHF. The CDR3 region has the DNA TGTGCCAGCAGCCAACAGGCGGCCAATCAGCCCCAGCATTTT.